This T cell receptor (beta chain) was captured by sequencing in a study of glioma-infiltrating T cells. Germline V gene sequence: CDR1 SGHTA, CDR2 FQGNSA. CDR3 length: 15 residues. Trimming removed 5 bases from V and 0 bases from J, with 8 bases in between. To note about this clonotype: Its antigen is unidentified.

Study conclusions and caveats: Very few CDR3 sequences were shared between tissue and blood. Tissue-blood divergence was below expectation in non-neoplastic patients, above in gliomas.

Amplification of TCR alpha and beta CDR3 regions from RNA used iRepertoire nested multiplex PCR. One-step reverse transcription and amplification started from approximately 100-400 ng of tissue mRNA or PBMC total RNA. TCRdb recomputed calls from the multiplex PCR reads with MiXCR, one row per CDR3 protein. The table shows some 150,000 distinct CDR3 sequences, with about two fifths occurring only once. V and J are TRBV7-2 and TRBJ1-6; D is unresolved. The origin of this receptor is a human donor with low-grade glioma or glioblastoma, undergoing nonglioma brain surgery, or in good health (not recorded which). The sequenced material came from glioma tissue, nonneoplastic brain tissue, or PBMCs (not recorded which). The CDR3 protein is CASSVGSSYNSPLHF. CDR3 coding DNA: TGTGCCAGCAGCGTAGGTAGCTCCTATAATTCACCCCTCCACTTT.